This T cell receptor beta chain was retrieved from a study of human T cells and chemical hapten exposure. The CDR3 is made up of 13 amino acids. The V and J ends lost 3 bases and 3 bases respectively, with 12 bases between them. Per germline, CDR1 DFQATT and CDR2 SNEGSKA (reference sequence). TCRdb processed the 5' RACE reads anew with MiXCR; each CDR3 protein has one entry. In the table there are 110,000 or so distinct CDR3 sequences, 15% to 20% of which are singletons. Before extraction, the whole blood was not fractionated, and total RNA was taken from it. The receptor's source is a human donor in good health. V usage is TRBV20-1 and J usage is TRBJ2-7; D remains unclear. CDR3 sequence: CSASRPSYYEQYF. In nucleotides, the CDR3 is TGCAGTGCTAGCCGGCCCAGCTACTACGAGCAGTACTTC.